This T cell receptor (beta chain) was recorded in a study of blood T cell repertoires in COVID-19. For the study at large: T cells, B-cell-depleted T cells, or PBMCs provided the cDNA or gDNA that served as material.

Original handling: Scientists estimated how many nucleated cells there were by amplifying reference gene primers. TCRdb's table, derived via immunoSEQ multiplex PCR, lists solely in-frame clones and lacks some. The DNA gave D and trimming, while V, J and clone size come from that table. The sample lists 180,000 or so clones, roughly 86% occurring once. This clone was detected only a few times. CDR3 length equals 15 residues. The V and J ends lost 2 bases and 4 bases, in that order; junction bases with no gene match: 6. Germline V gene lookup returns CDR1 KGHDR and CDR2 SFDVKD. Sequenced material: peripheral blood. The chain joins TRBV24-1 to TRBJ2-5, with 7 bases matching TRBD1. This TCR was recovered from a young man with active or convalescent COVID-19. CDR3 nucleotide sequence: TGTGCCACCAGTGATTCCCGACAGGGCCTAGAGACCCAGTACTTC. Residues: CATSDSRQGLETQYF.